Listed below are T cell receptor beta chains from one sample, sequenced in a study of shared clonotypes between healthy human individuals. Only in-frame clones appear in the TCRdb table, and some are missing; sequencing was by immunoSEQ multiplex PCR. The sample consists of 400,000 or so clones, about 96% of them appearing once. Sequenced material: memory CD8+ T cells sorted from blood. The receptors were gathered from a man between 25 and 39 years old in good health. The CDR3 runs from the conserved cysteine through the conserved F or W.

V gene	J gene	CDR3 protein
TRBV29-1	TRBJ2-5	CSVRQVETQYF
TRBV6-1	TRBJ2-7	CASSDRLLYEQYF
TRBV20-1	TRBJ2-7	CSARQGPEQYF
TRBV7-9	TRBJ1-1	CASSLAQTGGTEAFF
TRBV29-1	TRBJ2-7	CSVGVSWGILAGGGEQYF
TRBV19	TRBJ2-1	CASSSHGTSGSQSSYNEQFF
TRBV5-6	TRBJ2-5	CASSLELQETQYF
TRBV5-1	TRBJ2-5	CASSGQGVAYRETQYF
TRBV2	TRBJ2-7	CASSDYEQYF
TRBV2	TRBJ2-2	CASTGGVGTGELFF
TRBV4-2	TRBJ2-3	CASSQETSGKDTQYF
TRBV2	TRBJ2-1	CASSRDSSGMDEQFF
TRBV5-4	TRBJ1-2	CASTFGGGEFLF
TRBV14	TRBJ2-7	CASSSDEQYF
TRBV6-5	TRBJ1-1	CASSYSVGTANTEAFF